The clone carrying this TCR beta chain was counted a single time. The entry originates in a study of blood T cell repertoires in COVID-19. At the level of the study: Sites in the United States, Italy and Spain provided acute and convalescent COVID-19 samples.

Original processing notes: The authors estimated nucleated cell counts from reference gene primer amplification. Measured with immunoSEQ multiplex PCR; TCRdb has only the in-frame clones, and not every one. V, J and clone size are taken as reported in that table, and D and trimming were inferred from the DNA itself. The profile shows a few hundred thousand clones, around 90% of them singletons. This TCR derives from a man between 45 and 60 years old with acute or convalescent COVID-19. The sample taken for sequencing was peripheral blood.

The CDR3 DNA is TGCGCCAGCAGCTTTCCAGGGGGCGCCTACAATGAGCAGTTCTTC. This sequence encodes CASSFPGGAYNEQFF. This chain joins TRBV5-1 and TRBJ2-1; 8 bases map to TRBD1. V trimming: 2 bases; J trimming: 2 bases; junction bases outside the gene matches: 3. CDR1 is SGHRS and CDR2 is YFSETQ in the germline V gene. The CDR3 loop spans 15 amino acids.